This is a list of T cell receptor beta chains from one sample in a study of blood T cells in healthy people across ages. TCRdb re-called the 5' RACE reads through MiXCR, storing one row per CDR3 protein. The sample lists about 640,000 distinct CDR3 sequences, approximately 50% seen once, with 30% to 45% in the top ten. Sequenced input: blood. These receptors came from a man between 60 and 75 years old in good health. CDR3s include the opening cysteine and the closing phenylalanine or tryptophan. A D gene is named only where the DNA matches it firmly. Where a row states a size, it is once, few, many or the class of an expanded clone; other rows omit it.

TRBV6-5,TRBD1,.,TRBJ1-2,TGTGCCGGCAGTTACTCGAGGTCAGGGGGCCAAGCTAACTATGGCTACACCTTC,CAGSYSRSGGQANYGYTF
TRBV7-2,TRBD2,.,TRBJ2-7,TGTGCCAGCAGCTTAGAATTAGCGGGATCCCACGAGCAGTACTTC,CASSLELAGSHEQYF
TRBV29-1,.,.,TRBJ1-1,TGCAGCGTCCATAGGGTGAACACTGAAGCTTTCTTT,CSVHRVNTEAFF
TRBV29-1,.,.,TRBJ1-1,TGCAGCGCCGGTGAGGGGAGGGAGGTACGGACTGAAGCTTTCTTT,CSAGEGREVRTEAFF
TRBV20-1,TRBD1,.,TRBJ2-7,TGCAGTGCTAGAGATGGGGACAGGGGGGGGAACGAGCAGTACTTC,CSARDGDRGGNEQYF
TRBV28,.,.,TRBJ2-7,TGTGCCAGCAGTTCTCAGGGGGGCCGGTCCTACGAGCAGTACTTC,CASSSQGGRSYEQYF
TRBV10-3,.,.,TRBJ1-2,TGTGCCATCAGTGAGCCGCAGGGAGTAGGACCCATCTATGGCTACACCTTC,CAISEPQGVGPIYGYTF
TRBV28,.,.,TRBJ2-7,TGTGCCAGCAGTTCGGGTGCTACCTACGAGCAGTACTTC,CASSSGATYEQYF
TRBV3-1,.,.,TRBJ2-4,TGTGCCAGCAGCTACGGGGAGAGAAACATTCAGTACTTC,CASSYGERNIQYF
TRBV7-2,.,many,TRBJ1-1,TGTGCCAGCAGCTTTGGTTGGTGGAACACTGAAGCTTTCTTT,CASSFGWWNTEAFF
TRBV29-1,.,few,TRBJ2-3,TGCAGCGTGAATCCGGGACCCGAGACAGATACGCAGTATTTT,CSVNPGPETDTQYF
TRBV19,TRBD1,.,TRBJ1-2,TGTGCCAGTAGTATCGACACAGGGGGCGACTATGGCTACACCTTC,CASSIDTGGDYGYTF
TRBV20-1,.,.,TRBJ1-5,TGCAGTGCGAGTGCGGGATACAATCAGCCCCAGCATTTT,CSASAGYNQPQHF
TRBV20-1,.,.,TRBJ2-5,TGCAGTGCTTTTGACATCTTCCTACAAGAGACCCAGTACTTC,CSAFDIFLQETQYF
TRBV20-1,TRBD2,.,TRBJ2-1,TGCAGTGCGGGGACTAGCGGGGTTTACAATGAGCAGTTCTTC,CSAGTSGVYNEQFF
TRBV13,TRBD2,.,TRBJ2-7,TGTGCCAGCAGCTCCGGGACTAGCGGGGGCACCGACGAGCAGTACTTC,CASSSGTSGGTDEQYF
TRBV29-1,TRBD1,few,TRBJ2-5,TGCAGCGTCGGGACAGGGGGTACTCAAGAGACCCAGTACTTC,CSVGTGGTQETQYF
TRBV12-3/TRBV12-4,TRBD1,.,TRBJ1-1,TGTGCCAGCACCACAGGGGGCCCAGGAGGGAACACTGAAGCTTTCTTT,CASTTGGPGGNTEAFF
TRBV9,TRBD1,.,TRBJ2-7,TGTGCCAGCAGCCTTAGTGGGACAGCCCCCTACGAGCAGTACTTC,CASSLSGTAPYEQYF
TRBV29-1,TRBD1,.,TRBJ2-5,TGCAGCGTTGTCCGGACAGGGGGCGGAGAGACCCAGTACTTC,CSVVRTGGGETQYF
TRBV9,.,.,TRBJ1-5,TGTGCCAGCAGCGTAGGTCGGGCAGGGCGGGGTCAGCCCCAGCATTTT,CASSVGRAGRGQPQHF
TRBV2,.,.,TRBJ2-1,TGTGCCAGCAGTCCCGGGACTTTCCTGGAGCAGTTCTTC,CASSPGTFLEQFF
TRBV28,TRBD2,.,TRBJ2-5,TGTGCCAGCAGTTTCGCTAGCGGGGGTCTGGAGACCCAGTACTTC,CASSFASGGLETQYF
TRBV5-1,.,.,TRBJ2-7,TGCGCCAGCAGCTCGGCAGGCCAGGGATATTACGAGCAGTACTTC,CASSSAGQGYYEQYF
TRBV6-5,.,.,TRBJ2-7,TGTGCCAGCCAATCCCCGACCGACGAGCAGTACTTC,CASQSPTDEQYF
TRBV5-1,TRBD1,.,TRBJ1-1,TGCGCCAGCAGCAGAACAGGGGGCATGGACACTGAAGCTTTCTTT,CASSRTGGMDTEAFF
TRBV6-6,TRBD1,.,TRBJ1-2,TGTGCCAGCAGTACCCGGACAGGGGGCGCTAACTATGGCTACACCTTC,CASSTRTGGANYGYTF
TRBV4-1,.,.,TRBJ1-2,TGCGCCAGCAGCCAAGATCCCGCCGGGGGCGCATATGGCTACACCTTC,CASSQDPAGGAYGYTF
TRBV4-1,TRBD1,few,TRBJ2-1,TGCGCCAGCAGCCAGAAGGGGTGGGACAGGGGCCTCTACTCCTACAATGAGCAGTTCTTC,CASSQKGWDRGLYSYNEQFF
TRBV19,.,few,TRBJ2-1,TGTGCGCCTGGGCGGTCGGAGGTCCCCTACAATGAGCAGTTCTTC,CAPGRSEVPYNEQFF
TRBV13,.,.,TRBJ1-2,TGTGCCAGCAGTTGGGGCTGGGATGGCTACACCTTC,CASSWGWDGYTF
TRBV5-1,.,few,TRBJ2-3,TGCGCCAGCAGCTCCAGTAGAGGTACAGATACGCAGTATTTT,CASSSSRGTDTQYF
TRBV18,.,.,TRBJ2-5,TGTGCCAGCTCACCCCCTGGACAGTCCCAAGAGACCCAGTACTTC,CASSPPGQSQETQYF
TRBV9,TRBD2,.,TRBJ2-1,TGTGCCAGCAAACCAGCGGGGGCAAAGAATGAGCAGTTCTTC,CASKPAGAKNEQFF
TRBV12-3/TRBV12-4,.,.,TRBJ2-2,TGTGCCAGCAGTAATCAGAAGGCACTTACCGGGGAGCTGTTTTTT,CASSNQKALTGELFF
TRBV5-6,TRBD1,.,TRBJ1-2,TGTGCCAGCAGCTTGCGATTGACAGGGGCGAGCTATGGCTACACCTTC,CASSLRLTGASYGYTF
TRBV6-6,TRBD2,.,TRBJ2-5,TGTGCCAGCAGGCCGACTAGCGGGTCCCCACAAGAGACCCAGTACTTC,CASRPTSGSPQETQYF
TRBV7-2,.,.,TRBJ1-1,TGTGCCAGCCGGGGGTTGGGGAACACTGAAGCTTTCTTT,CASRGLGNTEAFF
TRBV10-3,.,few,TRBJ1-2,TGTGCCATCAGTGACGACCCAAATCGGGATGGCTACACCTTC,CAISDDPNRDGYTF
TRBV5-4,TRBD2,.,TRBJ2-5,TGTGCCAGCAGCTCTAGCGCGGGGGGAGAGACCCAGTACTTC,CASSSSAGGETQYF
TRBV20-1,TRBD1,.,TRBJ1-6,TGCAGTGCTCAAATCGACAGGGGAAATTCACCCCTCCACTTT,CSAQIDRGNSPLHF
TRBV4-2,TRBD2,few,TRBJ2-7,TGTGCCAGCAGCCATGGGACTAGCCAGGACTACGAGCAGTACTTC,CASSHGTSQDYEQYF
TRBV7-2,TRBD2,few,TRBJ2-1,TGTGCCAGCAGCTCGTGGACTAGCTCCTACAATGAGCAGTTCTTC,CASSSWTSSYNEQFF
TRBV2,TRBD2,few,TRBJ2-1,TGTGCCAGCATGGCGGGGGGGCGTAATGAGCAGTTCTTC,CASMAGGRNEQFF
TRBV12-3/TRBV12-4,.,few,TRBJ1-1,TGTGCCAGCAGTCCGAGATTCTCGACGATAAACACTGAAGCTTTCTTT,CASSPRFSTINTEAFF
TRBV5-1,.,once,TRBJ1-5,TGCGCCAGCGGCGAGTCAGGGACCAATCAGCCCCAGCATTTT,CASGESGTNQPQHF
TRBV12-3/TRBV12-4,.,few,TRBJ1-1,TGTGCCAGCACCACGGGGGCTACTGAAGCTTTCTTT,CASTTGATEAFF
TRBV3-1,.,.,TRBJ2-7,TGTGCCAGCAGCCAAGGGCTCGGAAGGGGCTACGAGCAGTACTTC,CASSQGLGRGYEQYF
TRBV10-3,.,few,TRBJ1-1,TGTGCCATCAGTACAGGCGCTGGGGCTGAAGCTTTCTTT,CAISTGAGAEAFF
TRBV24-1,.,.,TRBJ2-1,TGTGCCACCAGTGACTCCGGGCGCGGATACAATGAGAAGTTCTTC,CATSDSGRGYNEKFF
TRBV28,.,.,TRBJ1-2,TGTGCCAGCCGCACGGGATTCATCTATGGCTACACCTTC,CASRTGFIYGYTF
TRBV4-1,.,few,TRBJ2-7,TGCGCCAGCAGCCCCGCAATCGGGACCTACGAGCAGTACTTC,CASSPAIGTYEQYF
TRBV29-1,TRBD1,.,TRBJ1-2,TGCAGCGTTGTGCGAGGGGGGACAGGAAGTGATGGCTACACCTTC,CSVVRGGTGSDGYTF
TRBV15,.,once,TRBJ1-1,TGTGCCACCAGCAGAGATGGGGGAGCTGAAGCTTTCTTT,CATSRDGGAEAFF
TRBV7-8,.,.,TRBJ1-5,TGTGCCAGCAGCCCCAAGGACAGTTGGACCCATGTTACTAGCAATCAGCCCCAGCATTTT,CASSPKDSWTHVTSNQPQHF
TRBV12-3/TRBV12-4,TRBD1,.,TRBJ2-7,TGTGCCAGCAGCACAGGGGATTCCTACGAGCAGTACTTC,CASSTGDSYEQYF
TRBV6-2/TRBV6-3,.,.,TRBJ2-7,TGTGCCACCGGACCCTCATGGGGCAGGTACGAGCAGTACTTC,CATGPSWGRYEQYF